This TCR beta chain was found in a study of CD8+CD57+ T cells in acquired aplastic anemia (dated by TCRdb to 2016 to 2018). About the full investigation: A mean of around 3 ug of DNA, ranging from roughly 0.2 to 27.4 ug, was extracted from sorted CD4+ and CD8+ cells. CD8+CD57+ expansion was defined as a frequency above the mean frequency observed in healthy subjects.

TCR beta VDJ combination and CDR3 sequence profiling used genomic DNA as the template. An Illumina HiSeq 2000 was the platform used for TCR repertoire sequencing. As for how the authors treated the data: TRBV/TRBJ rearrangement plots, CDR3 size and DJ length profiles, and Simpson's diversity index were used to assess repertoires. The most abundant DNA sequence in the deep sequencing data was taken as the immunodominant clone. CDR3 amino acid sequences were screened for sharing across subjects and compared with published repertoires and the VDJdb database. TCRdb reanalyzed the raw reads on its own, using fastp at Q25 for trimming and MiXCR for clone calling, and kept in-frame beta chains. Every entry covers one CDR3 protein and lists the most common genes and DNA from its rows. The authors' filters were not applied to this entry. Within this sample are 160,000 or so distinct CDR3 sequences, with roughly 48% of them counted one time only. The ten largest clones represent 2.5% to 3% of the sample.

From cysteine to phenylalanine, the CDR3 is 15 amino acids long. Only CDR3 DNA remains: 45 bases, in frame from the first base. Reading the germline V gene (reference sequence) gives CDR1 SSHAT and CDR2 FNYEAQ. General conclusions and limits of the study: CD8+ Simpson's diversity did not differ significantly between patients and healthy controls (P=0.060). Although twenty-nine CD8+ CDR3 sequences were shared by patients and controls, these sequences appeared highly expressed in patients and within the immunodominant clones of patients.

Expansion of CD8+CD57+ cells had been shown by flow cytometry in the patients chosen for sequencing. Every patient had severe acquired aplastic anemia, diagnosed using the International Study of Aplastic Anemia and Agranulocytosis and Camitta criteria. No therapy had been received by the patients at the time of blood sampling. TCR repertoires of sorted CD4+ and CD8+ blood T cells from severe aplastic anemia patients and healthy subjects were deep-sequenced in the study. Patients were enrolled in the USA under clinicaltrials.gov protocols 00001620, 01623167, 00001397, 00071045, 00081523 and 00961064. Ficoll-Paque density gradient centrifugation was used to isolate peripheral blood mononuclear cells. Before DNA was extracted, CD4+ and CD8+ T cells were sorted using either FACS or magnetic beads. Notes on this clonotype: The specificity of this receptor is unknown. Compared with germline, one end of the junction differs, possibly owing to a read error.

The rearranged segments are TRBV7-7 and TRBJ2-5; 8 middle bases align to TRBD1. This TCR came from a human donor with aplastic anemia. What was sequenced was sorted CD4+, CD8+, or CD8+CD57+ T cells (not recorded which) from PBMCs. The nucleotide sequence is TGTGCTAGCAGCCAAGGGAGATCAGGGGGCGAGACCCAGTACTTC. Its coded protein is CASSQGRSGGETQYF.